Presented here are 7 T cell receptor beta chains from one specimen sequenced in a study of cytomegalovirus exposure and HLA in healthy donors. PCR primers comprised 60 Vbeta and 13 Jbeta primers. Profiled with immunoSEQ multiplex PCR; TCRdb holds only in-frame clones, not every one. This sample yields 160,000 or so clones, of which approximately 84% are seen a single time; around 1.3% belongs to the top ten. Sequenced material: PBMCs. The receptors shown here come from a man aged 45-60 years in good health and CMV-seropositive.

This clone was seen a handful of times. The chain has TRBV7-2 and TRBJ2-7; D not certain. Germline V gene lookup returns CDR1 SGHTA and CDR2 FQGNSA. The CDR3 length is 14 residues. V was cut by 5 bases and J by 5 bases, with 16 bases left in between. The CDR3 coding sequence is TGTGCCAGCAGCCCATCCCCTCGGGTGAACGAGCAGTACTTC. It translates to CASSPSPRVNEQYF.

This clone came up a few times. This chain connects TRBV6-5 to TRBJ2-7, with D hard to call. The V end was cut by 6 bases, the J end by 3 bases, with 12 bases between. Germline V lookup: CDR1 MNHEY, CDR2 SVGAGI. The CDR3 contains 13 residues. CDR3 bases: TGTGCCAGCAGCCAGGCCCCCCTCTACGAGCAGTACTTC. Residues: CASSQAPLYEQYF.

The J gene is TRBJ2-3, the V gene TRBV11-3; no reliable D call. The germline V gene has CDR1 SGHNT and CDR2 YENEEA. This CDR3 is 14 amino acids long. The V end was cut by 3 bases, the J end by 3 bases, with 10 bases between. CDR3 nucleotide sequence: TGTGCCAGCAGCTTTAGTAGTTCAACAGATACGCAGTATTTT. Its translation: CASSFSSSTDTQYF. The full variable domain, its missing parts supplied by reference TRBV11-3 and TRBJ2-3, is EAGVVQSPRYKIIEKKQPVAFWCNPISGHNTLYWYLQNLGQGPELLIRYENEEAVDDSQLPKDRFSAERLKGVDSTLKIQPAELGDSAVYLCASSFSSSTDTQYFGPGTRLTVL.

The chain combines TRBV29-1 with TRBJ1-2; 8 bases match TRBD1. The V gene end was trimmed by 1 base and the J gene end by 6 bases; junction bases not matched to a gene: 4. Germline-derived CDR1 and CDR2 are SQVTM and ANQGSEA. The CDR3 covers 13 residues. Here the CDR3 DNA reads TGCAGCGTTGAAGGGCAGGGGGCTGATGGCTACACCTTC. Translation: CSVEGQGADGYTF.

The rearrangement joins TRBV2 to TRBJ1-4, with D unclear. Germline loops: CDR1 SNHLY, CDR2 FYNNEI. The germline V and J ends were trimmed by 8 bases and 1 base, with 11 bases remaining between them. CDR3 size: 14 residues. CDR3 nucleotides: TGTGCCAGCGCTCGTGAGAGAACTAATGAAAAACTGTTTTTT. It encodes CASARERTNEKLFF.

Only a few counts were recorded for this clone. This rearrangement joins TRBV6-5 to TRBJ1-2; tentatively, D is TRBD1 (6 bases). The V gene's germline CDR1 is MNHEY and CDR2 SVGAGI. V gave up 6 bases and J gave up 8 bases, with 19 bases separating them. The CDR3 extends over 14 amino acids. The CDR3, as DNA: TGTGCCAGCAGCCCTGACAGGAAGGTGAGCGGCTACACCTTC. Amino acid sequence: CASSPDRKVSGYTF.

J is TRBJ1-4 and V is TRBV7-9, with a tentative D call TRBD1 (5 bases). This CDR3 has 14 residues. The germline gives CDR1 SEHNR, CDR2 FQNEAQ (reference sequence). Trimming shortened V by 5 bases and J by 5 bases, and 12 bases separated the two germline ends. The chain's CDR3 is CASSETAKNEKLFF. In nucleotides, the CDR3 is TGTGCCAGCAGCGAGACAGCTAAAAATGAAAAACTGTTTTTT.